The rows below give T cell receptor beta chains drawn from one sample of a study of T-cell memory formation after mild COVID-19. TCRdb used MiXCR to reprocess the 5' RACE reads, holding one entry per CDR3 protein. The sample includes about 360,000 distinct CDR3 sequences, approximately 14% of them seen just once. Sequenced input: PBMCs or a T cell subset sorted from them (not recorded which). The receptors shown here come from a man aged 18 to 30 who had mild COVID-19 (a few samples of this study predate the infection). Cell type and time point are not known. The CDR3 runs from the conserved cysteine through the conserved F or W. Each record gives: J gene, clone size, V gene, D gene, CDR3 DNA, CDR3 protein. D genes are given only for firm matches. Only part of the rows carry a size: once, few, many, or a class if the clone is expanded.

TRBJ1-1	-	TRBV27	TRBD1	TGTGCCAGCAGTTCCCCAACAGGGGGCTTTACTGAAGCTTTCTTT	CASSSPTGGFTEAFF
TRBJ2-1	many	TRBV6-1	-	TGTGCCAGCAGTGCCCACGTAAAGGGCAATGAGCAGTTCTTC	CASSAHVKGNEQFF
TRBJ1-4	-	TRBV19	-	TGTGCCAGTAGTCCCCGAGACATCGAAAAACTGTTTTTT	CASSPRDIEKLFF
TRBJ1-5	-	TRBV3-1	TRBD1	TGTGCCAGCAGCCAAGGGGACAGGGTAACAGGTCAGCCCCAGCATTTT	CASSQGDRVTGQPQHF
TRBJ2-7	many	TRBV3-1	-	TGTGCCAGCAGCCAATCAGTGAACGAGCAGTACTTC	CASSQSVNEQYF
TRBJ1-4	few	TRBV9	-	TGTGCCAGCAGCGGCCGGGGGCTGACTAATGAAAAACTGTTTTTT	CASSGRGLTNEKLFF
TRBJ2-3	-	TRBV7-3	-	TGTGCCAGCAGCTTACAGGCTAGGCAGACAGATACGCAGTATTTT	CASSLQARQTDTQYF
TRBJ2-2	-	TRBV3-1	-	TGTGCCAGCAGCCCGCCGCCGGGACACGGTTTAAACACCGGGGAGCTGTTTTTT	CASSPPPGHGLNTGELFF
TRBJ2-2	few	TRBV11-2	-	TGTGCCAGCAGCTTTAGGTCGGGGACCATCACCGGGGAGCTGTTTTTT	CASSFRSGTITGELFF
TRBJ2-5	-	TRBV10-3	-	TGTGCCATCAGTGAATTGGCAGGGAAGGAGACCCAGTACTTC	CAISELAGKETQYF
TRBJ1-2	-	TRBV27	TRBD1	TGTGCCAGCAGTACCACCCCCGGGACAGTTTCCCTAGCTAACTATGGCTACACCTTC	CASSTTPGTVSLANYGYTF
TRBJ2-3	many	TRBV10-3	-	TGTGCCATCAGTACTCACGGGGCCAGAGATGGCACAGATACGCAGTATTTT	CAISTHGARDGTDTQYF
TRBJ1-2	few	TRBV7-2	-	TGTGCCAGCAGCCGAGGGGCGAGGACATCTAACTATGGCTACACCTTC	CASSRGARTSNYGYTF
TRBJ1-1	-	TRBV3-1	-	TGTGCCAGCAGCCAAGCCCCGGGACTCCGGGGAGCCGGAGTGGCTTTCTTT	CASSQAPGLRGAGVAFF
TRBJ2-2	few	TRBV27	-	TGTGCCAGTCGAATGGTGCAGAACACCGGGGAGCTGTTTTTT	CASRMVQNTGELFF
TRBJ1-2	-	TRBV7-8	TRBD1	TGTGCCAGCAGCTTAGGAAGGACAGGGGACGGCTACACCTTC	CASSLGRTGDGYTF
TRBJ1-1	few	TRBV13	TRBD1	TGTGCCAGCAGCTTAGAGGACAGGGCGAACACTGAAGCTTTCTTT	CASSLEDRANTEAFF
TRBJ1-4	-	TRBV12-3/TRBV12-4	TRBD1	TGTGCCAGCAGTTTAGGGACAGGAGATAATGAAAAACTGTTTTTT	CASSLGTGDNEKLFF
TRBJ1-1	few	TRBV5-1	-	TGCGCCAGCAGCTTGGGCGGGACCTTGAACACTGAAGCTTTCTTT	CASSLGGTLNTEAFF
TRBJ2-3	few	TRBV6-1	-	TGTGCCAGCACCTCCGGGGCGCAGGGCTTCACAGATACGCAGTATTTT	CASTSGAQGFTDTQYF
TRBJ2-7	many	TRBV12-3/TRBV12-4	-	TGTGCCAGCAGTTTCGAAGCCCTCTACGAGCAGTACTTC	CASSFEALYEQYF
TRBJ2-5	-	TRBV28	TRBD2	TGTGCCAGCCAAGCGGGGCCCGCGGAGACCCAGTACTTC	CASQAGPAETQYF
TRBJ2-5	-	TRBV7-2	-	TGTGCCAGCAGCACCGATTCGGAGACCCAGTACTTC	CASSTDSETQYF
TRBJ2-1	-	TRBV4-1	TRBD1	TGCGCCAGCAGCATCCCGGGACAGGCCCCAAAGCAGTTCTTC	CASSIPGQAPKQFF
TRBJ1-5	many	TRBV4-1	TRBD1	TGCGCCAGCAGCCAAGATCCGGGACAGGGGACCAATCAGCCCCAGCATTTT	CASSQDPGQGTNQPQHF
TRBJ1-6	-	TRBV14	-	TGTGCCAGCAGCCAAAGGTTGGCGGGAGGAGGATCACCCCTCCACTTT	CASSQRLAGGGSPLHF
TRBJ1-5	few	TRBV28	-	TGTGCCAGCAGTTTATACCAGGTGTGGCAGGTCTTTCAGCCCCAGCATTTT	CASSLYQVWQVFQPQHF
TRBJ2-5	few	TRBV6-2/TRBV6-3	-	TGTGCCAGCAGTCCCGAGGGGGGGCCAGAGACCCAGTACTTC	CASSPEGGPETQYF
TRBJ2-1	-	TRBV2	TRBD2	TGTGCCAGCCGACTAGCGGGGGCCTACAATGAGCAGTTCTTC	CASRLAGAYNEQFF
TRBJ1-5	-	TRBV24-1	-	TGTGCCACCAACAACGGGGGAGGCAATCAGCCCCAGCATTTT	CATNNGGGNQPQHF
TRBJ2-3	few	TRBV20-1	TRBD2	TGCAGTGCTAGAGTCGGAAAACCGGGACTACCCACAGATACGCAGTATTTT	CSARVGKPGLPTDTQYF
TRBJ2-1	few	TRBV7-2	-	TGTGCCAGCAGCGAACAGGCGGACCCTTATTATGAGCAGTTCTTC	CASSEQADPYYEQFF
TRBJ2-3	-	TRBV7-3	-	TGTGCCAGCAGCCCCGGAGGGTTTTCTAGCACAGATACGCAGTATTTT	CASSPGGFSSTDTQYF
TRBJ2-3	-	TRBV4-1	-	TGCGCCAGCAGCCAGGGTAGGGAACGGACAGATACGCAGTATTTT	CASSQGRERTDTQYF
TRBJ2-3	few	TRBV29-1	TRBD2	TGCAGCGTTGAAAGGACTAGCGGCAGCACAGATACGCAGTATTTT	CSVERTSGSTDTQYF
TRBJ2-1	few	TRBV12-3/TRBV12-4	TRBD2	TGTGCCAGCAGTTTAGGGTTAAGCGGGGGGGCACTTGAGCAGTTCTTC	CASSLGLSGGALEQFF
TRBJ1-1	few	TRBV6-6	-	TGTGCCAGCAGGACGGGGGTTTGGGGCACTGAAGCTTTCTTT	CASRTGVWGTEAFF
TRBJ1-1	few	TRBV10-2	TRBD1	TGCGCCAGCAGATCGGGACAGTCCCACATTGACACTGAAGCTTTCTTT	CASRSGQSHIDTEAFF
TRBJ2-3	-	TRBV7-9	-	TGTGCCAGCGGGGGGGGGCCAACCTCCCCTCCAGATACGCAGTATTTT	CASGGGPTSPPDTQYF
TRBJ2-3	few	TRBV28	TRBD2	TGTGCCAGCTCACAGCGGGGGGGCCGCTTGGATACGCAGTATTTT	CASSQRGGRLDTQYF
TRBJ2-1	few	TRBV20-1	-	TGCAGTCAACGGGGGCGCTACAATGAGCAGTTCTTC	CSQRGRYNEQFF
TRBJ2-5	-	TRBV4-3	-	TGCGACAGCAGCCAAGATTGGGGGCGGGAGACCCAGTACTTC	CDSSQDWGRETQYF
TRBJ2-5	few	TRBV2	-	TGTGCCAGCAGTGCCCAGGGCTTCCAAGAGACCCAGTACTTC	CASSAQGFQETQYF
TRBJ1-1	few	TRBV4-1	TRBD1	TGCGCCAGCAACCCGACAGGGTTGAACACTGAAGCTTTCTTT	CASNPTGLNTEAFF
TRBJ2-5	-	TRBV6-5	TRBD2	TGTGCCAGCAAACGGGGGGGCACGAAGACCCAGTACTTC	CASKRGGTKTQYF
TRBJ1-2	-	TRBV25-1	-	TGTGCCAGCAGCCAGGAAAGGGTTCATGGCTACACCTTC	CASSQERVHGYTF
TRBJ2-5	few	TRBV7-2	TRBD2	TGTGCCAGCAGCGAGCCCACGACTAGCGGGGGGGCGGAGACCCAGTACTTC	CASSEPTTSGGAETQYF
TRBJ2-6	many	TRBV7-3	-	TGTGCCAGTGCGTTGGCGGGGGCCAACGTCCTGACTTTC	CASALAGANVLTF
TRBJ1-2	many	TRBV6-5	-	TGTGCCAGCAGTTACTCCCGGGGCGCATTTGGCTACACCTTC	CASSYSRGAFGYTF
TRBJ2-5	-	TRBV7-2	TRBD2	TGTGCCAGCAGCTTACAGCGGGGGCCCCAAGAGACCCAGTACTTC	CASSLQRGPQETQYF
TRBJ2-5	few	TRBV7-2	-	TGTGCCAGCAGCTCGCGTTTCTTCGAGACCCAGTACTTC	CASSSRFFETQYF
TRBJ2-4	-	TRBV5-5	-	TGTGCCAGCAGCTTGGGTCCGCCGACGCTACTTCTAGCCAAAAACATTCAGTACTTC	CASSLGPPTLLLAKNIQYF
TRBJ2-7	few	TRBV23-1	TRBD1	TGCGCCAGCAGTCACCTCGACAGGGTAGGGCACGAGCAGTACTTC	CASSHLDRVGHEQYF
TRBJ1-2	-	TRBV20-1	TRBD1	TGCAGTGCGGGACAGCTCCGGCGCCAGGACTACACCTTC	CSAGQLRRQDYTF
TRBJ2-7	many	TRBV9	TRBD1	TGTGCCAGCAGCGTCTCACAGGGGCCCCACGAGCAGTACTTC	CASSVSQGPHEQYF
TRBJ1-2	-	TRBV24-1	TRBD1	TGTGCCACCAGTGAGCCGGACCGGGACAGGGCCGGCGGAGGCTACACCTTC	CATSEPDRDRAGGGYTF
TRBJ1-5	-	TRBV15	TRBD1	TGTGCCACCAGCAGCCAGGGGGCTAGGCAGCCCCAGCATTTT	CATSSQGARQPQHF
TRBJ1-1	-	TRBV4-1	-	TGCGCCAGCAGCCAGCTGTTGATGGCGAGCACTGAAGCTTTCTTT	CASSQLLMASTEAFF
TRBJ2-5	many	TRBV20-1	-	TGCAGTGCTAGTCTTCCAGATCCGGAGACCCAGTACTTC	CSASLPDPETQYF